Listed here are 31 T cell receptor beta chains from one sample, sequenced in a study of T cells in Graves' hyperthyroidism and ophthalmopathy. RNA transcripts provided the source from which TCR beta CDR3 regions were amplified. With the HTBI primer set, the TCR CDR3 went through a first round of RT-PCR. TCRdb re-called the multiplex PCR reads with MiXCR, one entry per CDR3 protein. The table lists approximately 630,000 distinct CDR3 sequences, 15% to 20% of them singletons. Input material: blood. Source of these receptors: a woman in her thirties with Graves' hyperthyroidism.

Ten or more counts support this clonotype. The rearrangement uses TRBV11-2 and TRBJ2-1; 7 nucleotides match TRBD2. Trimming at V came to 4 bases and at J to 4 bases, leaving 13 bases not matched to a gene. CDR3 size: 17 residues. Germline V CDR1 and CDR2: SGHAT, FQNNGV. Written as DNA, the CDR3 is TGTGCCAGCAGCTACCCCCCCTCTAGCGGAGAGTACAATGAGCAGTTCTTC. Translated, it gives CASSYPPSSGEYNEQFF.

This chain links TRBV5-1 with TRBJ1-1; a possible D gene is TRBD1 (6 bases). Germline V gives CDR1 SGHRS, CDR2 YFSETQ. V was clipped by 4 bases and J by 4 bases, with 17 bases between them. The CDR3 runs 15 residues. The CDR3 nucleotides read TGCGCCAGCAGCATCGAGGACAGTGGGCTCACTGAAGCTTTCTTT. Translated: CASSIEDSGLTEAFF.

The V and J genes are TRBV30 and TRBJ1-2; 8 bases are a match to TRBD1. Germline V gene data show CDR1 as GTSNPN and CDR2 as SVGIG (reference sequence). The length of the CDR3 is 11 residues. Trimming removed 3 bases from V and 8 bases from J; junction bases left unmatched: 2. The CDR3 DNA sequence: TGTGCCTGGAGCTCAGGGGGCGGCTACACCTTC. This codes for CAWSSGGGYTF.

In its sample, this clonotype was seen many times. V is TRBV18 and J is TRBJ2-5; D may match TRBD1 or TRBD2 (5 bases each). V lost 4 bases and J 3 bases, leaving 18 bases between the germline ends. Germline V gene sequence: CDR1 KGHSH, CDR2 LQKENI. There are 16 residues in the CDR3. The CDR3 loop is CASSRLPGRVEETQYF. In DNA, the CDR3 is TGTGCCAGCTCACGCCTGCCGGGGCGCGTGGAAGAGACCCAGTACTTC.

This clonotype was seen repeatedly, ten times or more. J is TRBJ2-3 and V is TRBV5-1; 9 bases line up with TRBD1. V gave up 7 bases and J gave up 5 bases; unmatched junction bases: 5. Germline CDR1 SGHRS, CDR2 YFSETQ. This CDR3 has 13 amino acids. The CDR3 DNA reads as TGCGCCAGCCGGACAGGGGATGGAGATACGCAGTATTTT. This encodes CASRTGDGDTQYF.

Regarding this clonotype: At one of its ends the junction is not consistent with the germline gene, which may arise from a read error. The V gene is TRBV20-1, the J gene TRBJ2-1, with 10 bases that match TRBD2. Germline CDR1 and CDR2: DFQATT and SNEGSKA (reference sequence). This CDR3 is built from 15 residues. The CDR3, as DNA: TGCAGTGCTAGTCTAGCGGGAGTATCCTACAATGGGCAGTTCTTC. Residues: CSASLAGVSYNGQFF.

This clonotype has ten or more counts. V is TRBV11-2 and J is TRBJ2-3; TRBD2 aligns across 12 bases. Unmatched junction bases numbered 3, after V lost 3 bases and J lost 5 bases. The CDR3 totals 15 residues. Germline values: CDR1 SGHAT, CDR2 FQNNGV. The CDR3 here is CASSLTSGGGDTQYF. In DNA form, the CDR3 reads TGTGCCAGCAGCTTGACTAGCGGGGGCGGAGATACGCAGTATTTT.

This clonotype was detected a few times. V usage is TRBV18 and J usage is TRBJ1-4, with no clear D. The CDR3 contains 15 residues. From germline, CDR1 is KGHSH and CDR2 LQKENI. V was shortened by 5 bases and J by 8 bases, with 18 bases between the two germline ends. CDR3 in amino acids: CASSRNRGKTEKLFF. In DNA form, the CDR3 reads TGTGCCAGCTCAAGGAACCGGGGAAAGACGGAAAAACTGTTTTTT.

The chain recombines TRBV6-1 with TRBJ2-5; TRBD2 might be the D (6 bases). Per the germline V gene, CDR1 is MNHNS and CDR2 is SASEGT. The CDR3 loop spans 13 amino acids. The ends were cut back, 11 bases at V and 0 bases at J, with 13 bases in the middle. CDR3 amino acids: CACAGTYQETQYF. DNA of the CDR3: TGTGCCTGCGCCGGGACTTACCAAGAGACCCAGTACTTC.

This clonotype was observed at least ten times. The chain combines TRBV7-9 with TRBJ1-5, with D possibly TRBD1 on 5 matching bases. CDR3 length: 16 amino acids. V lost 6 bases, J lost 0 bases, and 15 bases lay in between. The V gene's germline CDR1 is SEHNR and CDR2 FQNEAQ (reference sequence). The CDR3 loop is CASRFDSEHSNQPQHF. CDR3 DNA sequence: TGTGCCAGCAGATTCGACAGCGAACATAGCAATCAGCCCCAGCATTTT.

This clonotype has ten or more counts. The CDR3 reads CAWSRSGSEAFF. CDR3 coding DNA: TGTGCCTGGAGTAGGAGCGGGTCTGAAGCTTTCTTT. The V gene is TRBV30, the J gene TRBJ1-1; D uncertain. V lost 2 bases to trimming and J lost 6 bases, with 10 bases between them. The length of the CDR3 is 12 residues. Per the germline V gene, CDR1 is GTSNPN and CDR2 is SVGIG (reference sequence).

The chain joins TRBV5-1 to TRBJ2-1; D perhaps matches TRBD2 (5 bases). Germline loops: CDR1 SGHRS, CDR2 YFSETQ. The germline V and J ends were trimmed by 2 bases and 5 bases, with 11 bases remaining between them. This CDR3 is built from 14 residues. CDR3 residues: CASSFRAADNEQFF. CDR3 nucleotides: TGCGCCAGCAGCTTCAGAGCGGCGGACAATGAGCAGTTCTTC.

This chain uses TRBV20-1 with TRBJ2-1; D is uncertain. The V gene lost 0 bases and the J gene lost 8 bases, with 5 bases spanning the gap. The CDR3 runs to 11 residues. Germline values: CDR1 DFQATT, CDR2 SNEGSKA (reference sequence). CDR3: CSARDIDEQFF. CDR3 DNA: TGCAGTGCTAGAGATATAGATGAGCAGTTCTTC.

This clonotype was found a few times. CDR3 sequence: CASSLGAGREKLFF. The CDR3 region has the DNA TGTGCCAGCAGCTTAGGGGCAGGGAGAGAAAAACTGTTTTTT. The chain uses TRBV13 and TRBJ1-4; D may be TRBD1 (5 bases). Trimming removed 0 bases at V and 8 bases at J, with 10 bases between. The CDR3 has 14 amino acids. Germline loops: CDR1 PRHDT, CDR2 FYEKMQ (reference sequence).

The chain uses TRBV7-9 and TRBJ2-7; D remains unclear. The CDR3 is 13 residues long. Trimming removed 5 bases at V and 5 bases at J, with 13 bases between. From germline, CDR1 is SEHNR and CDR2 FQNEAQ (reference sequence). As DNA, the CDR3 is TGTGCCAGCAGCGCGTCCGGACGTAACGAGCAGTACTTC. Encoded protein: CASSASGRNEQYF.

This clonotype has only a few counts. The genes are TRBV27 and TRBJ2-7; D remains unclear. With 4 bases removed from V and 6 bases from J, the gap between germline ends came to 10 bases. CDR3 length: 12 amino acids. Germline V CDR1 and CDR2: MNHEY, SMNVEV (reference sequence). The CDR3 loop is CASSSNRVEQYF. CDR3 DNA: TGTGCCAGCAGTTCGAATAGGGTCGAGCAGTACTTC.

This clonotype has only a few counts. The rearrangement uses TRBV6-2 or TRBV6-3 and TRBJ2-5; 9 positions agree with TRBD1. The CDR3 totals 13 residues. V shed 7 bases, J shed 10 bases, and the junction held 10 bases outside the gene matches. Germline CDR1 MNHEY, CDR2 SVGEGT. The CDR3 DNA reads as TGTGCCAGCACCCCCGGGACAGGGATGGTCCAGTACTTC. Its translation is CASTPGTGMVQYF.

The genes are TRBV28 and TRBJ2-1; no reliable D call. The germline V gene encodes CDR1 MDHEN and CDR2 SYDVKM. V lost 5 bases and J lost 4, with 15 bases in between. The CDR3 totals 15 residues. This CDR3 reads CASSPDQTLYNEQFF. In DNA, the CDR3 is TGTGCCAGCAGTCCGGACCAGACGCTATACAATGAGCAGTTCTTC.

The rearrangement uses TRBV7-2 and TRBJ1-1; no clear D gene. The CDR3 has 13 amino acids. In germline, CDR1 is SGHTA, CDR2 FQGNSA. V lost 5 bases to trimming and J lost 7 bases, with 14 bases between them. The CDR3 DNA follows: TGTGCCAGCAGCCTCGGGTACGGGCGTGAAGCTTTCTTT. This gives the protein CASSLGYGREAFF.

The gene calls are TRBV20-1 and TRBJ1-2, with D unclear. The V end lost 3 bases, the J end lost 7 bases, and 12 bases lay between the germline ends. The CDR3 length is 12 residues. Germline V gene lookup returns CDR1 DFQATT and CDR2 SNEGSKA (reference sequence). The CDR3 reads CSARHGPVGYTF. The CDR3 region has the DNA TGCAGTGCTAGGCACGGACCGGTTGGCTACACCTTC.

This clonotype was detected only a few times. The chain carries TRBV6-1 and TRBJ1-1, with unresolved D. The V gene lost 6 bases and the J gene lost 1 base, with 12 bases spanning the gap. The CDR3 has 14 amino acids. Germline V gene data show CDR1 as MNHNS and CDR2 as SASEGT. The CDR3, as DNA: TGTGCCAGCAGCCCAGACACGCCGAACACTGAAGCTTTCTTT. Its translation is CASSPDTPNTEAFF.

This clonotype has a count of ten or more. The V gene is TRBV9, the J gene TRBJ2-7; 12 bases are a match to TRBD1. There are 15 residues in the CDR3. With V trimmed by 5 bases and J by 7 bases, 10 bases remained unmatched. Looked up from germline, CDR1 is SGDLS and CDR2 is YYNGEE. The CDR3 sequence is CASSLTGQGAGEQYF. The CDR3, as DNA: TGTGCCAGCAGTCTAACGGGACAGGGGGCGGGTGAGCAGTACTTC.

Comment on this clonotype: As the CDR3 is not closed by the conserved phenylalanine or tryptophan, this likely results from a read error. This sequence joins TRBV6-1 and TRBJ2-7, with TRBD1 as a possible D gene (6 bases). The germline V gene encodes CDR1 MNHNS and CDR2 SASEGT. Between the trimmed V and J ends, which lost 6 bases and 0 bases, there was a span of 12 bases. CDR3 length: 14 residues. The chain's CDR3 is CASSTGQTSYEQYS. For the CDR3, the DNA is TGTGCCAGCAGCACAGGACAGACCTCCTACGAGCAGTACTCC.

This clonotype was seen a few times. CDR3 bases: TGTGCCAGCAGTTCTAATTTCCGGGACAGGGTGTTATCCGGAATTTACGAGCAGTACTTC. This translates into CASSSNFRDRVLSGIYEQYF. The chain links TRBV27 to TRBJ2-7, with 9 bases matching TRBD1. Germline V gene sequence: CDR1 MNHEY, CDR2 SMNVEV (reference sequence). The V and J ends lost 4 bases and 4 bases, in that order; junction bases with no gene match: 23. The CDR3 is 20 residues long.

The CDR3 region is CSTAGGGPRLAGYEQYF. As DNA, the CDR3 is TGCAGCACCGCTGGGGGGGGACCGAGACTAGCAGGCTACGAGCAGTACTTC. V gene TRBV29-1 combines with J gene TRBJ2-7; TRBD2 matches 7 bases. Germline CDR1 reads SQVTM; CDR2 reads ANQGSEA. With V trimmed by 8 bases and J by 3 bases, 22 bases remained unmatched. The CDR3 contains 17 residues.

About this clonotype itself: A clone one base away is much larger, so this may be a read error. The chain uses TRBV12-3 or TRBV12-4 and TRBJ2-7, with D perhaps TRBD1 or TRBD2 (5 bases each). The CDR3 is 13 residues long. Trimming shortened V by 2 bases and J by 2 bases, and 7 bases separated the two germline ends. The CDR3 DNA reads TGTGCCAGCAGTTTAAGGGACGCCTACGAGCAGTACTTC. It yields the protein CASSLRDAYEQYF.

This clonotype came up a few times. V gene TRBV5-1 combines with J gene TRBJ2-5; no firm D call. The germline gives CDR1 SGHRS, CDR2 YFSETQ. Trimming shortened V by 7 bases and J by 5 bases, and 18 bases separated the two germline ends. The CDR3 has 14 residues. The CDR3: CASRPTMGFETQYF. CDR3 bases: TGCGCCAGCCGGCCTACAATGGGATTCGAGACCCAGTACTTC.

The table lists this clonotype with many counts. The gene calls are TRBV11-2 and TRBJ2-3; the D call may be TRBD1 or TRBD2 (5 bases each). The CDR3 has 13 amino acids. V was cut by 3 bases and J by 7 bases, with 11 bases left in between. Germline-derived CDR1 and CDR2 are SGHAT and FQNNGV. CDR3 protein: CASSFSGLNTQYF. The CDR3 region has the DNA TGTGCCAGCAGCTTTTCGGGGCTTAATACGCAGTATTTT.

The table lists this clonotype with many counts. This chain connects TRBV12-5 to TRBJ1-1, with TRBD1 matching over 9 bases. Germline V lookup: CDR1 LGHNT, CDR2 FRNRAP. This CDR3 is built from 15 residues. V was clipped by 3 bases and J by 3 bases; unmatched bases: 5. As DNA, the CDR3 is TGTGCTAGTGGTTTTTCTCGGGACAGGGACACTGAAGCTTTCTTT. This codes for CASGFSRDRDTEAFF.

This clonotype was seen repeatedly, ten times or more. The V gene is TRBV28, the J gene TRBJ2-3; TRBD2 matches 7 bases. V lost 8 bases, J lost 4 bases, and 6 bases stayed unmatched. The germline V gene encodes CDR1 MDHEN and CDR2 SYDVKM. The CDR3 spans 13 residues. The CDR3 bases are TGTGCCAGCCGGTTTAGCGGGTCAGATACGCAGTATTTT. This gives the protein CASRFSGSDTQYF.

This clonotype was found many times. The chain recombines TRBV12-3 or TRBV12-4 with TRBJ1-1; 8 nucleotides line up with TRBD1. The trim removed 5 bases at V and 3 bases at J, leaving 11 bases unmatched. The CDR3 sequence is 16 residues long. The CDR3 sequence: CASSPGTGRRHTEAFF. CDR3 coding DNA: TGTGCCAGCAGTCCCGGGACAGGTAGACGGCACACTGAAGCTTTCTTT.